Here is one T cell receptor beta chain with its context. This record comes from a study of blood T cell repertoires in COVID-19. On the study more broadly: Samples of COVID-19 (acute and convalescent) were obtained from the United States, Italy and Spain. T cells, B-cell-depleted T cells, or PBMCs provided the cDNA or gDNA that served as material.

The cohort comprised adults aged roughly 18 to 95 years residing in 20 to 25 US areas. Cohorts were assigned according to the clinical history that participants reported. CDR1 is LNHNV, CDR2 YYDKDF, per germline (reference sequence). The CDR3 is 13 residues long. V lost 1 base and J 1 base, leaving 5 bases between the germline ends. The repertoire was sequenced with immunoSEQ multiplex PCR; TCRdb's copy has only in-frame clones and lacks some. The sample carries 200,000 or so clones, 80% to 90% recorded once. V usage is TRBV15 and J usage is TRBJ2-7; D ambiguous. The sample was PBMCs or T cells enriched from blood (not recorded which). The TCR sequence derives from a woman in her forties with acute COVID-19. In DNA, the CDR3 is TGTGCCACCAGCAGAGGCGATTCCTACGAGCAGTACGTC. Protein: CATSRGDSYEQYV.